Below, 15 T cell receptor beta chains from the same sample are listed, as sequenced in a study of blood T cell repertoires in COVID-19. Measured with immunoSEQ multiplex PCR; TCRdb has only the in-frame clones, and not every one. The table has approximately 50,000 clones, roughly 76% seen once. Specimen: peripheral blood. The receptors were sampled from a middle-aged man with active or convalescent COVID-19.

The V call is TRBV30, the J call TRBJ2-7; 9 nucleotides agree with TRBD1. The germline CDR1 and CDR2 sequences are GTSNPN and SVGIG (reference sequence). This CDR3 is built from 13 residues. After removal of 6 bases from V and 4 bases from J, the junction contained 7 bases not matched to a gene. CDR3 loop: CACTGTGNYEQYF. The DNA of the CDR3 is TGTGCCTGTACCGGGACAGGGAATTACGAGCAGTACTTC. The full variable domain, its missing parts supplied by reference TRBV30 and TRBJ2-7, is SQTIHQWPATLVQPVGSPLSLECTVEGTSNPNLYWYRQAAGRGLQLLFYSVGIGQISSEVPQNLSASRPQDRQFILSSKKLLLSDSGFYLCACTGTGNYEQYFGPGTRLTVT.

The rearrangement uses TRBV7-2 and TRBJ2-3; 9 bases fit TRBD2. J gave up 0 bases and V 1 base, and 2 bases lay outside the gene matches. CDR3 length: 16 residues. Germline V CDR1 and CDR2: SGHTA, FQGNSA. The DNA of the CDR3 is TGTGCCAGCAGCTTAGGAGCGGGGGGTAGCACAGATACGCAGTATTTT. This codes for CASSLGAGGSTDTQYF.

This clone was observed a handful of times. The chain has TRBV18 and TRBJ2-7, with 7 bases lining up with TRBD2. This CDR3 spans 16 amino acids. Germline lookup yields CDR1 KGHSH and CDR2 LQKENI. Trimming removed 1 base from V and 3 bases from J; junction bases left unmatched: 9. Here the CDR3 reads CASSPLGPSGLYEQYF. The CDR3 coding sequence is TGTGCCAGCTCACCACTAGGGCCTAGCGGACTCTACGAGCAGTACTTC.

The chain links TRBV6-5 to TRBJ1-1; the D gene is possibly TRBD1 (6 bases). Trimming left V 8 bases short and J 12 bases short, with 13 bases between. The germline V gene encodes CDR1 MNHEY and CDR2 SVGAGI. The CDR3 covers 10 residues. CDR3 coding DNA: TGTGCCAGCCCTCGGGACAATACTTTCTTT. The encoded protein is CASPRDNTFF.

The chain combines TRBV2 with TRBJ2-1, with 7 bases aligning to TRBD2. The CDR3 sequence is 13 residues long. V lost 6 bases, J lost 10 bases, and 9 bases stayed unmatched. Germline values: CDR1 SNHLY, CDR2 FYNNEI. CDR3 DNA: TGTGCCAGCAGGGGGGAGGGCCTACGGGAGCAGTTCTTC. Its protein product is CASRGEGLREQFF.

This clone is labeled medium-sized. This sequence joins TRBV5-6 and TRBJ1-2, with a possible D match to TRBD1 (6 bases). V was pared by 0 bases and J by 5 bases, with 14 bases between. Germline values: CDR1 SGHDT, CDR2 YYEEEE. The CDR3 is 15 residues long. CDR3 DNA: TGTGCCAGCAGCTTGGCGGCAGGGGCCCTTTATGGCTACACCTTC. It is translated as CASSLAAGALYGYTF.

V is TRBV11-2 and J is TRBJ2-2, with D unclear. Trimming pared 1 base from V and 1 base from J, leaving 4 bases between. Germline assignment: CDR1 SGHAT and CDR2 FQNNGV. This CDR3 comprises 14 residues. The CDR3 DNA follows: TGTGCCAGCAGCTTAGTGAGGAACACCGGGGAGCTGTTTTTT. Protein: CASSLVRNTGELFF.

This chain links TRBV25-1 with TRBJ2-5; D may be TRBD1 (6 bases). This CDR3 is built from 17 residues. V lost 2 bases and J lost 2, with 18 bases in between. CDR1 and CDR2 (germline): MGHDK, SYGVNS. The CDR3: CASSEEGVSSGQETQYF. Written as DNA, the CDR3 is TGTGCCAGCAGTGAAGAGGGGGTTTCTTCAGGACAAGAGACCCAGTACTTC. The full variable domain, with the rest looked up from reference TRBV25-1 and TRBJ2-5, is EADIYQTPRYLVIGTGKKITLECSQTMGHDKMYWYQQDPGMELHLIHYSYGVNSTEKGDLSSESTVSRIRTEHFPLTLESARPSHTSQYLCASSEEGVSSGQETQYFGPGTRLLVL.

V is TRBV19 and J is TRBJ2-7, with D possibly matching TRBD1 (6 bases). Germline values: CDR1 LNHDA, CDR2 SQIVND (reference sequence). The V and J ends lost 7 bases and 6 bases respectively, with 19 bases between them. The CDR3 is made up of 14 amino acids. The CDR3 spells CASTQGTNPSEQYF. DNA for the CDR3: TGTGCCAGTACTCAGGGGACAAACCCTAGCGAGCAGTACTTC.

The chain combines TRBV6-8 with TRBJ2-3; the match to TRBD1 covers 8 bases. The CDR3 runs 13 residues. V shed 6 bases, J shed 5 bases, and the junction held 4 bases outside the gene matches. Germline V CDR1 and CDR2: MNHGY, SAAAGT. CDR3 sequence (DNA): TGTGCCAGCAGGTCGACAGGGGAAGATACGCAGTATTTT. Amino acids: CASRSTGEDTQYF.

The CDR3 bases are TGTGCCAGCAGCGAGACAGGGAACTCCTACGAGCAGTACTTC. It is translated as CASSETGNSYEQYF. J is TRBJ2-7 and V is TRBV11-2, with TRBD1 matching over 7 bases. J was trimmed by 0 bases and V by 5 bases; bases with no gene match: 4. Per the germline V gene, CDR1 is SGHAT and CDR2 is FQNNGV. The CDR3 spans 14 residues. The full variable domain, with the rest looked up from reference TRBV11-2 and TRBJ2-7, is EAGVAQSPRYKIIEKRQSVAFWCNPISGHATLYWYQQILGQGPKLLIQFQNNGVVDDSQLPKDRFSAERLKGVDSTLKIQPAKLEDSAVYLCASSETGNSYEQYFGPGTRLTVT.

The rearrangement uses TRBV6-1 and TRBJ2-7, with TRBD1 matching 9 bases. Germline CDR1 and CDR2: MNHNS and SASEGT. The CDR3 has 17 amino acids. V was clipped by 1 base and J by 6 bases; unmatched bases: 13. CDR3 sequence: CASSEGTGGQGLREQYF. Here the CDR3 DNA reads TGTGCCAGCAGTGAAGGAACCGGGGGACAGGGTCTCCGCGAGCAGTACTTC.

The CDR3 DNA reads as TGTGCCGCTAGCGGGATCTCCTACGAGCAGTACTTC. This encodes CAASGISYEQYF. This rearrangement joins TRBV2 to TRBJ2-7; 9 bases match TRBD2. The V gene's germline CDR1 is SNHLY and CDR2 FYNNEI. J was trimmed by 0 bases and V by 11 bases; bases with no gene match: 2. The CDR3 is made up of 12 amino acids. The variable domain in full, with the rest retrieved from reference TRBV2 and TRBJ2-7, is EPEVTQTPSHQVTQMGQEVILRCVPISNHLYFYWYRQILGQKVEFLVSFYNNEISEKSEIFDDQFSVERPDGSNFTLKIRSTKLEDSAMYFCAASGISYEQYFGPGTRLTVT.

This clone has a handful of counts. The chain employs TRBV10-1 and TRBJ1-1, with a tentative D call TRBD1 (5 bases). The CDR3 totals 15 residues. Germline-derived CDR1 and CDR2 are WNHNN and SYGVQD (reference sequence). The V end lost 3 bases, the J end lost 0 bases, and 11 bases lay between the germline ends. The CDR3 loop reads CASSDQGKMNTEAFF. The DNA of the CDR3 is TGCGCCAGCAGTGACCAGGGAAAAATGAACACTGAAGCTTTCTTT.

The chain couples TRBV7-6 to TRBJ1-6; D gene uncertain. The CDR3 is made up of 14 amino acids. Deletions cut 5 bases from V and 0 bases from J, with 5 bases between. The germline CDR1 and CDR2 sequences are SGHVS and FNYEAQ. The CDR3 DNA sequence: TGTGCCAGCAGCATGAGCTCCTATAATTCACCCCTCCACTTT. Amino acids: CASSMSSYNSPLHF. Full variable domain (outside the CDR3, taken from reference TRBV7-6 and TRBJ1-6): GAGVSQSPRYKVTKRGQDVALRCDPISGHVSLYWYRQALGQGPEFLTYFNYEAQQDKSGLPNDRFSAERPEGSISTLTIQRTEQRDSAMYRCASSMSSYNSPLHFGNGTRLTVT.